A selection of T cell receptor beta chains follows, all from one sample in a study of beta chain features in type 1 diabetes. Generated by immunoSEQ multiplex PCR, the TCRdb table keeps only in-frame clones and is missing some. This sample yields 240,000 or so clones, of which around 21% are seen a single time; 0.028% belongs to the top ten. The sequenced sample consisted of naive CD4+ T cells from blood. These receptor sequences come from a woman aged 40-49 years with type 1 diabetes. The CDR3 runs from the conserved cysteine through the conserved F or W. Fields, in order: V gene, D gene, CDR3 length, J gene, clone size, CDR3 DNA, CDR3 protein. A D gene is named only where the DNA matches it firmly. Rows may omit the clone size; those that give it use once, few, many or a size class.

>TRBV9|TRBD2|17|TRBJ2-1|.
TGTGCCAGCAGCGTCGGACTAGCGGGGGCCCCCTACAATGAGCAGTTCTTC
CASSVGLAGAPYNEQFF
>TRBV11-1|.|16|TRBJ2-2|.
TGTGCCAGCAGCCTTCATAGCAGGGGGAACACCGGGGAGCTGTTTTTT
CASSLHSRGNTGELFF
>TRBV7-2|.|13|TRBJ2-7|.
TGTGCCAGCAGCGCGACTAGCTCCTACGAGCAGTACTTC
CASSATSSYEQYF
>TRBV4-3|.|15|TRBJ1-1|few
TGCGCCAGCAGCCAAGCTGCGACAGGGAACACTGAAGCTTTCTTT
CASSQAATGNTEAFF
>TRBV18|.|12|TRBJ1-1|.
TGTGCCAGCTCTTCTATTCGGACAGAAGCTTTCTTT
CASSSIRTEAFF
>TRBV2|.|11|TRBJ2-3|few
TGTGCCAGCAAGGGAGGAGATACGCAGTATTTT
CASKGGDTQYF
>TRBV7-9|.|16|TRBJ1-1|.
TGTGCCAGCAGCTTACGGCAGGGTAACGGAATCGCTGAAGCTTTCTTT
CASSLRQGNGIAEAFF
>TRBV4-1|TRBD2|17|TRBJ2-5|.
TGCGCCAGCAGCCAGTCTGGGACTAGCGGGCGACAAGAGACCCAGTACTTC
CASSQSGTSGRQETQYF
>TRBV28|TRBD1|16|TRBJ1-2|once
TGTGCCAGCAGTGAGCGATCCGGGACAGGGGGCCTTGGCTACACCTTC
CASSERSGTGGLGYTF
>TRBV19|.|11|TRBJ2-5|few
TGTGCCAGTCGGTCCCGGGAGACCCAGTACTTC
CASRSRETQYF
>TRBV6-5|.|14|TRBJ1-5|few
TGTGCCAGCAGTCCACAGGGATTCAATCAGCCCCAGCATTTT
CASSPQGFNQPQHF
>TRBV7-2|TRBD2|14|TRBJ2-1|few
TGTGCCAGCAGCTGGAAGCGGGAACACAATGAGCAGTTCTTC
CASSWKREHNEQFF
>TRBV7-9|TRBD2|15|TRBJ2-7|.
TGTGCCAGCAGCTTAGGACTAGCGGGAGAATACGAGCAGTACTTC
CASSLGLAGEYEQYF
>TRBV18|TRBD1|15|TRBJ2-5|few
TGTGCCAGCTCACCACCGACGGACAGGGGGGAGACCCAGTACTTC
CASSPPTDRGETQYF
>TRBV5-1|.|14|TRBJ1-5|.
TGCGCCAGCAGCTTAGAAGGAGGCAATCAGCCCCAGCATTTT
CASSLEGGNQPQHF
>TRBV5-1|.|16|TRBJ2-1|.
TGCGCCAGCAGCTTCCGCCAAAGTAGCTCCTACAATGAGCAGTTCTTC
CASSFRQSSSYNEQFF
>TRBV6-4|.|14|TRBJ2-7|few
TGTGCCAGCAGTGATTGTGGGAGCCCCTACGAGCAGTACTTC
CASSDCGSPYEQYF
>TRBV7-7|.|16|TRBJ1-5|.
TGTGCTAGCAGCTTAACAGGGAAGGAAGGCAATCAGCCCCAGCATTTT
CASSLTGKEGNQPQHF
>TRBV29-1|TRBD1|14|TRBJ2-3|.
TGCAGCGTTTCCGGGACAGCCTACACAGATACGCAGTATTTT
CSVSGTAYTDTQYF
>TRBV11-2|.|12|TRBJ2-3|few
TGTGCCAGCAGCCACTCCACAGATACGCAGTATTTT
CASSHSTDTQYF
>TRBV18|.|16|TRBJ1-4|few
TGTGCCAGCTCACAATCAACGATGAGGGTTGACGAAAAACTGTTTTTT
CASSQSTMRVDEKLFF
>TRBV7-9|TRBD2|17|TRBJ2-5|.
TGTGCCAGCAGCGCGGGACTAGCGGGGAGAGCCCAAGAGACCCAGTACTTC
CASSAGLAGRAQETQYF
>TRBV29-1|TRBD1|14|TRBJ2-7|.
TGCAGCGTGGGGACAGCACCAAGCTCCTACGAGCAGTACTTC
CSVGTAPSSYEQYF
>TRBV4-1|TRBD1|17|TRBJ1-2|.
TGCGCCAGCAGCCCCAACCCCGGACAGGACACTAACTATGGCTACACCTTC
CASSPNPGQDTNYGYTF
>TRBV7-9|.|14|TRBJ1-5|.
TGTGCCAGCAGCTTAGGGACAAGCAATCAGCCCCAGCATTTT
CASSLGTSNQPQHF
>TRBV29-1|.|12|TRBJ2-3|few
TGCAGCGTTCTCTCCAGGGCAGATACGCAGTATTTT
CSVLSRADTQYF
>TRBV29-1|TRBD2|13|TRBJ2-1|few
TGCAGCGTACGGACTAGCGGGAGGGTTGAGCAGTTCTTC
CSVRTSGRVEQFF
>TRBV28|.|16|TRBJ2-7|.
TGTGCCAGCAGTTTCATCCTCGGCGGGTCCACCTACGAGCAGTACTTC
CASSFILGGSTYEQYF
>TRBV7-2|.|14|TRBJ1-6|.
TGTGCCAGCAGCCGGGAACAGAATAATTCACCCCTCCACTTT
CASSREQNNSPLHF
>TRBV11-2|.|14|TRBJ2-3|.
TGTGCCAGCAGCAAACGACTTTACACAGATACGCAGTATTTT
CASSKRLYTDTQYF
>TRBV7-3|.|15|TRBJ2-1|few
TGTGCCAGCAGCTTACAGTGGGGGGACTACAATGAGCAGTTCTTC
CASSLQWGDYNEQFF
>TRBV9|TRBD1|14|TRBJ2-3|few
TGTGCCAGCAGCCCCAGCGGGACAGGGAATACGCAGTATTTT
CASSPSGTGNTQYF
>TRBV29-1|.|16|TRBJ1-5|.
TGCAGCGTTGGGGGGGCGGGGGATTGGGGCAATCAGCCCCAGCATTTT
CSVGGAGDWGNQPQHF
>TRBV4-3|.|14|TRBJ1-6|.
TGCGCCAGCAGCCAAGAACAGTATAATTCACCCCTCCACTTT
CASSQEQYNSPLHF
>TRBV7-2|.|13|TRBJ2-5|.
TGTGCCAGCGGCCCCGTCGCCGAAGAGACCCAGTACTTC
CASGPVAEETQYF
>TRBV18|TRBD1|13|TRBJ1-2|.
TGTGCCAGCTCACAGGGACAGAACTATGGCTACACCTTC
CASSQGQNYGYTF
>TRBV2|TRBD1|15|TRBJ1-4|few
TGTGCCAGCAAATATGATAGGGGGCGTGTTGAAAAACTGTTTTTT
CASKYDRGRVEKLFF
>TRBV2|.|16|TRBJ2-3|few
TGTGCCAGCACCCGGCAGGCGATAACTAGCACAGATACGCAGTATTTT
CASTRQAITSTDTQYF
>TRBV7-9|TRBD1|18|TRBJ1-5|.
TGTGCCAGCAGCTTAGGTCCAGGGGCGGACAGGTCCCATCAGCCCCAGCATTTT
CASSLGPGADRSHQPQHF
>TRBV29-1|.|13|TRBJ1-1|few
TGCAGCGTTGACACAGCGGGAGACACTGAAGCTTTCTTT
CSVDTAGDTEAFF
>TRBV30|.|11|TRBJ2-7|.
TGTGCCTGGAGTACGGGATGGGAGCAGTACTTC
CAWSTGWEQYF
>TRBV30|.|13|TRBJ1-5|.
TGTGCTTACCGCCAGGGGCTTAATCAGCCCCAGCATTTT
CAYRQGLNQPQHF